This T cell receptor beta chain emerged from a study of CXCR3-negative and CXCR3-positive naive CD8 T cells. The naive CD8+ gate required CD45RO-CCR7+CD27+CD95- phenotype. Notes on this clonotype: Its antigen is not identified.

The libraries of TRB cDNA were constructed through 5' RACE using UMI labels. TCRdb re-called the 5' RACE reads, yielding one record per CDR3 amino acid sequence without DNA. In total, the table holds approximately 100,000 distinct CDR3 sequences. Whole-study findings and limits: Comparably high diversity marked both naive subsets, whereas memory CD8+ cells had much lower diversity. TRBV-TRBJ usage matched between naive CXCR3-negative and CXCR3-positive cells but not between memory cells. Relative to CXCR3-negative naive cells, CXCR3-positive naive cells had more hydrophobic TRB CDR3s.

The CDR3 is made up of 15 amino acids. Germline V gene sequence: CDR1 MGHDK, CDR2 SYGVNS. Sequences were obtained from naive CXCR3+ CD8+ T cells from blood. Described subset: CD45RO-CCR7+CD27+CD95- naive CD8+ T cells expressing CXCR3 (TNR3+). This receptor was obtained from a human donor in good health. Some clones in this sample may be carry-over from other donors' samples. The genes are TRBV25-1 and TRBJ2-1; TCRdb proposes TRBD1, but this gene call is untestable without DNA. This CDR3 reads CASSDRDRRGNEQFF.